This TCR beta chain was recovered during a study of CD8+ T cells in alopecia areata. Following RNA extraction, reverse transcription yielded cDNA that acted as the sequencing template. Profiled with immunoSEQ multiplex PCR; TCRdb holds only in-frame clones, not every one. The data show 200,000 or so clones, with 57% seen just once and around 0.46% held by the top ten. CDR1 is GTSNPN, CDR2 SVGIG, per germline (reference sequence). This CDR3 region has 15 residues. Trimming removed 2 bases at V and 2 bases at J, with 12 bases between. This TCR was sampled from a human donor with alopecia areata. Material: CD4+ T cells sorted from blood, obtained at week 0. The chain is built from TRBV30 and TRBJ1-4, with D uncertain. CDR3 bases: TGTGCCTGGAGTCGTGTAGGAGAGACTAATGAAAAACTGTTTTTT. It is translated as CAWSRVGETNEKLFF.